The rows below give T cell receptor beta chains drawn from one sample of a study of CD8 T cells in ankylosing spondylitis. TCRdb reanalysed the 5' RACE reads using MiXCR and keeps one entry per CDR3 protein. The repertoire holds fewer than 500,000 distinct CDR3 sequences, 20% to 25% seen once, with around 16% in the top ten. Sequences were obtained from blood, either unsorted or a sorted T cell fraction (not recorded which). These receptors all come from a male donor with ankylosing spondylitis. CDR3s include the opening cysteine and the closing phenylalanine or tryptophan. D genes are given only for firm matches. Clone size appears in some rows only: once, few, many, or a class for an expanded clone.

D gene,V gene,J gene,clone size,CDR3 protein,CDR3 DNA
-,TRBV12-3/TRBV12-4,TRBJ1-5,many,CASRAPWGDDQPQHF,TGTGCCAGCAGGGCGCCGTGGGGGGACGATCAGCCCCAGCATTTT
-,TRBV2,TRBJ2-5,few,CASVYQETQYF,TGTGCCAGCGTTTACCAAGAGACCCAGTACTTC
-,TRBV20-1,TRBJ2-5,-,CSGVYQETQYF,TGCAGTGGGGTCTATCAAGAGACCCAGTACTTC
-,TRBV7-9,TRBJ2-7,-,CASSLLSGPSYEQYF,TGTGCCAGCAGCCTTCTGTCGGGACCGAGCTACGAGCAGTACTTC
TRBD1,TRBV5-1,TRBJ2-7,-,CASSFNYGTGGNEQYF,TGCGCCAGCAGCTTTAATTATGGGACAGGGGGCAACGAGCAGTACTTC
-,TRBV5-1,TRBJ2-7,many,CASSLGQGSYEQYF,TGCGCCAGCAGCTTGGGGCAGGGATCCTACGAGCAGTACTTC
-,TRBV9,TRBJ2-2,-,CASSVGDGFRENTGELFF,TGTGCCAGCAGCGTGGGTGACGGTTTTAGAGAGAACACCGGGGAGCTGTTTTTT
-,TRBV7-2,TRBJ1-2,-,CASSYLPESYGYTF,TGTGCCAGCAGCTATCTCCCCGAAAGCTATGGCTACACCTTC
-,TRBV29-1,TRBJ1-1,-,CSVERQGRTEAFF,TGCAGCGTTGAACGCCAGGGGAGAACTGAAGCTTTCTTT
TRBD1,TRBV12-3/TRBV12-4,TRBJ1-4,-,CASRTNGDRDAANEKLFF,TGTGCCAGCAGAACTAACGGCGACAGGGACGCCGCAAATGAAAAACTGTTTTTT
TRBD1,TRBV20-1,TRBJ1-3,-,CSANRGVGNTIYF,TGCAGTGCTAACAGGGGAGTTGGAAACACCATATATTTT
TRBD1,TRBV29-1,TRBJ2-3,-,CSVEPGQGPPETQYF,TGCAGCGTTGAACCGGGACAGGGGCCCCCGGAGACGCAGTATTTT
-,TRBV5-1,TRBJ1-6,many,CASSLEGKSPLHF,TGCGCCAGCAGCTTGGAAGGGAAATCACCCCTCCACTTT
TRBD1,TRBV2,TRBJ2-7,-,CASRRGQSYEQYF,TGTGCCAGCAGGAGGGGACAGAGCTACGAGCAGTACTTC
TRBD2,TRBV11-2,TRBJ2-1,-,CASSPIVAGYNEQFF,TGTGCCAGCAGCCCCATAGTAGCGGGATACAATGAGCAGTTCTTC
TRBD1,TRBV2,TRBJ2-2,-,CASGTGYNTGELFF,TGTGCCAGCGGGACAGGATACAACACCGGGGAGCTGTTTTTT
-,TRBV18,TRBJ2-2,-,CASSPAGRHNTGELFF,TGTGCCAGCTCACCCGCGGGGAGACATAACACCGGGGAGCTGTTTTTT
TRBD2,TRBV29-1,TRBJ2-1,few,CSVDRTSAKQFF,TGCAGCGTTGATAGAACTAGCGCGAAGCAGTTCTTC
-,TRBV5-1,TRBJ2-7,-,CASSRYRDGYEQYF,TGCGCCAGCAGCCGTTACAGGGATGGTTACGAGCAGTACTTC
-,TRBV6-6,TRBJ2-1,-,CASRRTTYNEQFF,TGTGCCAGCAGAAGGACTACTTACAATGAGCAGTTCTTC
TRBD1,TRBV6-1,TRBJ1-4,-,CASSGPGTGIEKLFF,TGTGCCAGCAGTGGCCCCGGGACAGGCATAGAAAAACTGTTTTTT
-,TRBV20-1,TRBJ2-7,-,CSAMGLSYEQYF,TGCAGTGCTATGGGACTCTCCTACGAGCAGTACTTC
TRBD2,TRBV2,TRBJ2-7,-,CASVGRGNLGEQYF,TGTGCCAGCGTCGGGAGGGGAAATTTAGGCGAGCAGTACTTC
-,TRBV12-3/TRBV12-4,TRBJ2-1,many,CASSPRIVSYNEQFF,TGTGCCAGCAGTCCAAGAATTGTCTCCTACAATGAGCAGTTCTTC